This T cell receptor beta chain is drawn from a study of early T cells in non-severe SARS-CoV-2 infection. Only a few counts were recorded for this clonotype. Trimming left V 7 bases short and J 11 bases short, with 17 bases between. Germline CDR1 reads SQVTM; CDR2 reads ANQGSEA. The CDR3 loop spans 11 amino acids. TCRdb redid the calling of the 5' RACE reads with MiXCR, one entry per CDR3 protein. The sample carries 45,000 to 55,000 distinct CDR3 sequences, roughly 9.8% recorded once. J is TRBJ1-1 and V is TRBV29-1, with D perhaps TRBD1 (6 bases). The source of this sequence is an adult who was a healthcare worker with PCR-confirmed SARS-CoV-2 infection or an uninfected control (not recorded which). Sequencing was performed on whole blood. The CDR3 sequence: CSGHQGNGAFF. The CDR3, as DNA: TGCAGCGGTCATCAGGGGAACGGGGCTTTCTTT.